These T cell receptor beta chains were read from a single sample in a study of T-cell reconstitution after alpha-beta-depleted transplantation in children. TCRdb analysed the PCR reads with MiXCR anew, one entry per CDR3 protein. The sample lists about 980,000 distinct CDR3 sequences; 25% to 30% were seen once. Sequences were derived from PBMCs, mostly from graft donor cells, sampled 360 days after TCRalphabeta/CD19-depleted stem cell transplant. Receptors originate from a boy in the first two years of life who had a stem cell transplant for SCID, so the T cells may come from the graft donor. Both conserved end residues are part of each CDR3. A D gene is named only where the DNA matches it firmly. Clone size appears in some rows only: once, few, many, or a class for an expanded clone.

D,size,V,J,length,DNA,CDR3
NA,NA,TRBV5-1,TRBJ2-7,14,TGCGCCAGCAGGGGGGCAATTGCAACCTACGAGCAGTACTTC,CASRGAIATYEQYF
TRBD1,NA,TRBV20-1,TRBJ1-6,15,TGCAGTGCTAGCGGGACAGAGACCTATAATTCACCCCTCCACTTT,CSASGTETYNSPLHF
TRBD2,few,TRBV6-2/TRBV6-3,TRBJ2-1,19,TGTGCCAGCAGCAACCCGGGACTAGCGGGGGGGCAGTTAAACGGTGAGCAGTTCTTC,CASSNPGLAGGQLNGEQFF
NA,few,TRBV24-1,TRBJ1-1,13,TGTGCCACCAGGTATAGCTGGAACACTGAAGCTTTCTTT,CATRYSWNTEAFF
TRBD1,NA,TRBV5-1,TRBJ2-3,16,TGCGCCAGCAGCTTGGGCAGACAGGGGGCCACAGATACGCAGTATTTT,CASSLGRQGATDTQYF
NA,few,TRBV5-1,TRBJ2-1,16,TGCGCCAGCATCAAAGAGACAGGCAGATCCTACAATGAGCAGTTCTTC,CASIKETGRSYNEQFF
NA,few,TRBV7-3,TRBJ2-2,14,TGTGCCAGCAGCTTAATTTCAGACACCGGGGAGCTGTTTTTT,CASSLISDTGELFF
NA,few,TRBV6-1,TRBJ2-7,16,TGTGCCAGCAGTGAACCGCAGGGGATCAAGGTCTACGAGCAGTACTTC,CASSEPQGIKVYEQYF
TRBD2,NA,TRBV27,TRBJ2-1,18,TGTGCCAGCAGTTTATCTGGGCTAGCGGGGGCCTTATACAATGAGCAGTTCTTC,CASSLSGLAGALYNEQFF
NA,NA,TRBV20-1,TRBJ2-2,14,TGCAGTGCTCCCAGGGCGAGAAGGGGCGGGGAGCTGTTTTTT,CSAPRARRGGELFF
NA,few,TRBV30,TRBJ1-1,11,TGTGCCTGGACAAGGAACACTGAAGCTTTCTTT,CAWTRNTEAFF
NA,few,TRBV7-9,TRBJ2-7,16,TGTGCCAGCAGCTCCGGCGGGCATACTATCTCCTACGAGCAGTACTTC,CASSSGGHTISYEQYF
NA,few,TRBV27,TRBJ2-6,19,TGTGCCAGCAGTTTATCTAGGCTAGCGTTAAGCTCTGGGGCCAACGTCCTGACTTTC,CASSLSRLALSSGANVLTF
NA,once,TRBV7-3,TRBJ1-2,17,TGTGCCAGCAGCTTAAGTCCCGGGCTTTTGGATAACTATGGCTACACCTTC,CASSLSPGLLDNYGYTF
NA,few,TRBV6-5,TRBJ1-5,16,TGTGCCAGCAGTCCGGGCCGGACAGTAAGCAATCAGCCCCAGCATTTT,CASSPGRTVSNQPQHF
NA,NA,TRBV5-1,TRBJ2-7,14,TGCGCCAGCAGCTCCCAGACATTCTCCTACGAGCAGTACTTC,CASSSQTFSYEQYF
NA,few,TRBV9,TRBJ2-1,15,TGTGCCAGCAGCGTAGGAAGGGGTACTTACAATGAGCAGTTCTTC,CASSVGRGTYNEQFF
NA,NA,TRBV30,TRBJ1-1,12,TGTGCCTGGAGTGTGTCATACACTGAAGCTTTCTTT,CAWSVSYTEAFF
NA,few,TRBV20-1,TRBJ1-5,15,TGCAGTGCTAGAGGGAAGAGGGGGGACAATCAGCCCCAGCATTTT,CSARGKRGDNQPQHF